This T cell receptor beta chain was profiled in a study of shared clonotypes between healthy human individuals. Study results and limitations: Though the depth was large, rarefaction showed that sorted-subset sequencing was incomplete.

TCRdb's table, derived via immunoSEQ multiplex PCR, lists solely in-frame clones and lacks some. The table lists under 2,500,000 clones, almost 96% of them singletons. As concerns this clone: Its antigen is undetermined.

V lost 7 bases and J 4 bases, leaving 17 bases between the germline ends. Germline V gene sequence: CDR1 MGHDK, CDR2 SYGVNS. This CDR3 has 15 amino acids. The sequenced sample consisted of naive CD4+ T cells sorted from blood. Subset in this sample: CD45RA+ positively selected. This chain connects TRBV25-1 to TRBJ2-1; unclear D gene. The origin of this receptor is a man aged 18 to 29 in good health. CDR3 residues: CASTSSGPVYNEQFF. The CDR3 DNA reads as TGTGCCAGCACTTCTTCCGGGCCGGTTTACAATGAGCAGTTCTTC.